The rows below give T cell receptor beta chains drawn from one sample of a study of blood T cell repertoires in COVID-19. Using immunoSEQ multiplex PCR, the repertoire was profiled, and TCRdb retains in-frame clones only, with some absent. The sample consists of roughly 230,000 clones, 82% of them appearing once. Sequenced material: peripheral blood. All receptors come from an elderly woman with acute or convalescent COVID-19. Both conserved end residues are part of each CDR3. Fields, in order: clone size, J gene, D gene, V gene, CDR3 length, CDR3 protein, CDR3 DNA. The D gene is left open where the match is weak. Clone size is stated in some rows and not others, as once, few, many or a class when expanded.

. TRBJ2-7 . TRBV28 15 CASSLAGATSYEQYF TGTGCCAGCAGTTTAGCGGGGGCTACCTCCTACGAGCAGTACTTC
. TRBJ2-5 . TRBV29-1 13 CSVAQAAGETQYF TGCAGCGTTGCCCAGGCTGCAGGAGAGACCCAGTACTTC
. TRBJ1-5 TRBD1 TRBV6-2/TRBV6-3 20 CASSYNPFSQGGGLNQPQHF TGTGCCAGCAGTTATAACCCTTTTTCACAGGGGGGGGGCCTCAATCAGCCCCAGCATTTT
once TRBJ2-5 TRBD2 TRBV4-1 17 CASSLWASGGDQETQYF TGCGCCAGCAGCCTTTGGGCTAGCGGGGGAGATCAAGAGACCCAGTACTTC
. TRBJ1-2 TRBD1 TRBV27 12 CASSPGGRGYTF TGTGCCAGCAGTCCAGGGGGCAGGGGCTACACCTTC
. TRBJ1-5 . TRBV7-2 14 CASSLAGGNQPQHF TGTGCCAGCAGCTTAGCTGGGGGGAATCAGCCCCAGCATTTT